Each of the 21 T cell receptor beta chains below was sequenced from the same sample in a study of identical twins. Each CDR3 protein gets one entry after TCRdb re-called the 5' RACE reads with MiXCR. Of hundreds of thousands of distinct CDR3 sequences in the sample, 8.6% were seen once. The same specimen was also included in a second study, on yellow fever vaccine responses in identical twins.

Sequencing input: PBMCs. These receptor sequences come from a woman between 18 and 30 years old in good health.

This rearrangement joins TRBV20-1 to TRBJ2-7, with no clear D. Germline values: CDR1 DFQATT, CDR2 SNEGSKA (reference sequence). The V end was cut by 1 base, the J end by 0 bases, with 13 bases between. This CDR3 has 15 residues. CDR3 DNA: TGCAGTGCTAGAGTTTTTGGGCAGAGCTCCTACGAGCAGTACTTC. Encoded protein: CSARVFGQSSYEQYF.

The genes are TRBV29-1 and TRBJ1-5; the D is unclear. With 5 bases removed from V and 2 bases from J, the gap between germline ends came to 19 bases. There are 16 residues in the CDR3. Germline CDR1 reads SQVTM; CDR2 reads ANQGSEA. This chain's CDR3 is CSVNLRVRVCNQPQHF. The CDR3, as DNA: TGCAGCGTTAATTTGAGGGTGCGAGTTTGCAATCAGCCCCAGCATTTT.

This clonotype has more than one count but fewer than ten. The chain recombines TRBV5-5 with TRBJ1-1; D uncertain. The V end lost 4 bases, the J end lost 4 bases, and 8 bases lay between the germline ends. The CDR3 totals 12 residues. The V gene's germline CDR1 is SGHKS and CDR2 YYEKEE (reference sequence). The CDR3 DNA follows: TGTGCCAGCAGCCCGGATTTCACTGAAGCTTTCTTT. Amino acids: CASSPDFTEAFF.

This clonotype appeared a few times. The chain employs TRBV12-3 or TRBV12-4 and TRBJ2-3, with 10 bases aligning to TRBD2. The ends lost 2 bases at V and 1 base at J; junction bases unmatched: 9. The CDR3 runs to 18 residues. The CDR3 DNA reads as TGTGCCAGCAGTTTACCGGGAAATCTAGCGGGGGGCACAGATACGCAGTATTTT. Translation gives CASSLPGNLAGGTDTQYF.

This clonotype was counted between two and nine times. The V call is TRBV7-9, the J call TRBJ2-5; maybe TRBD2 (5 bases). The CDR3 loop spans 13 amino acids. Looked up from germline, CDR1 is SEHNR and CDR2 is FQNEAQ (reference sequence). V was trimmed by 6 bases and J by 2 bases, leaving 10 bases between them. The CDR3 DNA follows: TGTGCCAGCAGAGCGCCGGGACAAGAGACCCAGTACTTC. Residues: CASRAPGQETQYF.

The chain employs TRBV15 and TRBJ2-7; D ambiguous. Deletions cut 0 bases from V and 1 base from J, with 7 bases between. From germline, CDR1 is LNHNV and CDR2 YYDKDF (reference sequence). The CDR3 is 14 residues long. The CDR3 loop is CATSRDRVSYEQYF. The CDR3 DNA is TGTGCCACCAGCAGAGATCGGGTTTCCTACGAGCAGTACTTC.

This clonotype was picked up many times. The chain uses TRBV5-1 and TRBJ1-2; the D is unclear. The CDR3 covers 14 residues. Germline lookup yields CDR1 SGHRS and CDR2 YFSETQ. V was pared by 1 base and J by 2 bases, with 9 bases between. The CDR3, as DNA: TGCGCCAGCAGCTTGCCGGGCCCCAACTATGGCTACACCTTC. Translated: CASSLPGPNYGYTF.

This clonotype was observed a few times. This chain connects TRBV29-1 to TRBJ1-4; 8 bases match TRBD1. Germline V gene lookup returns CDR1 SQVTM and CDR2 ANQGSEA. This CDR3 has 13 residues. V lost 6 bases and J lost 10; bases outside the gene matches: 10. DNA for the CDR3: TGCAGCGTGCCGGGGACAGGTACCGCAAAACTGTTTTTT. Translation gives CSVPGTGTAKLFF. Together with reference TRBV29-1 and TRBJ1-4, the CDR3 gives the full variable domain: SAVISQKPSRDICQRGTSLTIQCQVDSQVTMMFWYRQQPGQSLTLIATANQGSEATYESGFVIDKFPISRPNLTFSTLTVSNMSPEDSSIYLCSVPGTGTAKLFFGSGTQLSVL.

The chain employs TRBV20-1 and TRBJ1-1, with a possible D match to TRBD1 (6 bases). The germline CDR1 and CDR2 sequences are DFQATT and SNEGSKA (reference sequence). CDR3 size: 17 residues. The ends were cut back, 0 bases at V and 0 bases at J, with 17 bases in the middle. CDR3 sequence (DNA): TGCAGTGCTAGAGACAATTTTAGGACAGTAATGAACACTGAAGCTTTCTTT. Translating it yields CSARDNFRTVMNTEAFF.

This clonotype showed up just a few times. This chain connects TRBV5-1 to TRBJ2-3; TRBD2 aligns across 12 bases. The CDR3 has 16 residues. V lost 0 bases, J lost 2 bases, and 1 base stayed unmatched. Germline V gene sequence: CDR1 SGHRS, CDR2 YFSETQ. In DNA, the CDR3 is TGCGCCAGCAGCTTGGGGACTAGCGGGACCACAGATACGCAGTATTTT. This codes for CASSLGTSGTTDTQYF.

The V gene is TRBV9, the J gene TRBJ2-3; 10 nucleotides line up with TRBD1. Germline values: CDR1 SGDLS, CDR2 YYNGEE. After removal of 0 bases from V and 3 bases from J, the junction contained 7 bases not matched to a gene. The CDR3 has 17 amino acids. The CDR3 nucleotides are TGTGCCAGCAGCGTAGGACAGGGGGCCGACCCGACAGATACGCAGTATTTT. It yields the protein CASSVGQGADPTDTQYF.

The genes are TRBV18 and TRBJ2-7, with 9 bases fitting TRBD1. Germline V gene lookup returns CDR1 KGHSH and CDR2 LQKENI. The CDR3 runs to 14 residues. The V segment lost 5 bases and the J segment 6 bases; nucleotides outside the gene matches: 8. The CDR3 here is CASSYRGRLGEQYF. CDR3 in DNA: TGTGCCAGCTCATACAGGGGGCGCTTAGGCGAGCAGTACTTC.

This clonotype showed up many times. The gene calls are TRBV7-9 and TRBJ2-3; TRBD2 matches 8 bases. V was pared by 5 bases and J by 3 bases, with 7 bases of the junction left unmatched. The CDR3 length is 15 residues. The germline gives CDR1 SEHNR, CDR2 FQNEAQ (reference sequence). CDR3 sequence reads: CASSVRAGATDTQYF. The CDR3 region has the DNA TGTGCCAGCAGCGTCCGAGCGGGGGCGACAGATACGCAGTATTTT.

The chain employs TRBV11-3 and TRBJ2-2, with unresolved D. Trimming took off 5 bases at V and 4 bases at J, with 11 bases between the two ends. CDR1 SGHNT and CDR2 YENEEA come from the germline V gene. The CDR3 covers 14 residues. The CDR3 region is CASSPRWSTGELFF. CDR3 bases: TGTGCCAGCAGCCCAAGGTGGAGCACCGGGGAGCTGTTTTTT.

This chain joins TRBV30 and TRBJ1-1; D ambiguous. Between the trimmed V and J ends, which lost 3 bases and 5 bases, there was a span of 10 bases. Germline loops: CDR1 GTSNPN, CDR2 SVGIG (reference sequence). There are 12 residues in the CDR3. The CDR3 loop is CAWSLRGTEAFF. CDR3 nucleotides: TGTGCCTGGAGCCTACGAGGAACTGAAGCTTTCTTT.

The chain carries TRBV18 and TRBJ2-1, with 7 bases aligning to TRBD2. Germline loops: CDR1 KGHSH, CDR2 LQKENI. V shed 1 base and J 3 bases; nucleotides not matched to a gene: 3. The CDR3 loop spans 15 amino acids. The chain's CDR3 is CASSPLAGFYNEQFF. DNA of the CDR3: TGTGCCAGCTCACCACTAGCGGGCTTCTACAATGAGCAGTTCTTC.

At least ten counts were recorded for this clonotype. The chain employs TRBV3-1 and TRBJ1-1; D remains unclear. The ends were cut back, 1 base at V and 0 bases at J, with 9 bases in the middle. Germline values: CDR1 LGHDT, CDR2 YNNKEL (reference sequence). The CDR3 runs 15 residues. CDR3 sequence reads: CASSQVQDLNTEAFF. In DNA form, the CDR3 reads TGTGCCAGCAGCCAAGTTCAGGACCTGAACACTGAAGCTTTCTTT. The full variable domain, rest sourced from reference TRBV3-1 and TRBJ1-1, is DTAVSQTPKYLVTQMGNDKSIKCEQNLGHDTMYWYKQDSKKFLKIMFSYNNKELIINETVPNRFSPKSPDKAHLNLHINSLELGDSAVYFCASSQVQDLNTEAFFGQGTRLTVV.

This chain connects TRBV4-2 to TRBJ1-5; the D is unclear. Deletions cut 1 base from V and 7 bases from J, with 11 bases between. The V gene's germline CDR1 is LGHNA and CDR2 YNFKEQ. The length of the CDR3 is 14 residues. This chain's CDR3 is CASSQVGEGQPQHF. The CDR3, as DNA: TGTGCCAGCAGCCAAGTAGGAGAGGGACAGCCCCAGCATTTT.

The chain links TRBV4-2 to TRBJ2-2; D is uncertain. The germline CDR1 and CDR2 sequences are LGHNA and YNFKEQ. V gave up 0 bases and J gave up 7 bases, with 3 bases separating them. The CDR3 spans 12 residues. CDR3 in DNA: TGTGCCAGCAGCCAAGAGTTCGGGGAGCTGTTTTTT. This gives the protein CASSQEFGELFF.

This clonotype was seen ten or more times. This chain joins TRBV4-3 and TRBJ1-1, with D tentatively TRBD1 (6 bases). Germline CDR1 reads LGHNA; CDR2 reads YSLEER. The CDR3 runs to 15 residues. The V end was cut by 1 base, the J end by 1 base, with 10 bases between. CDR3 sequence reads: CASSQAQQGNTEAFF. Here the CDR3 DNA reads TGCGCCAGCAGCCAAGCCCAACAGGGGAACACTGAAGCTTTCTTT.

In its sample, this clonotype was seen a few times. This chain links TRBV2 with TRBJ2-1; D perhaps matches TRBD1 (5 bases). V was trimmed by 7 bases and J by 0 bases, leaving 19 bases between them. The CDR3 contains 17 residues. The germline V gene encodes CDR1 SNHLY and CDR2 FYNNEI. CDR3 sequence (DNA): TGTGCCAGCACTTTGACCGATGCAGGGCCCTCCTACAATGAGCAGTTCTTC. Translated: CASTLTDAGPSYNEQFF.